The 27 T cell receptor beta chains presented below share a single source sample, sequenced in a study of blood T cells in healthy people across ages. The use of a sample-barcoded 5' primer and a J-beta primer mix characterized a second PCR of 7 to 11 cycles. TCRdb independently ran MiXCR on the 5' RACE reads; one entry per CDR3 protein. The table lists hundreds of thousands of distinct CDR3 sequences, around half of them singletons. Sequenced material: blood. These receptor sequences come from a woman aged 60 to 75 in good health.

V is TRBV20-1 and J is TRBJ1-1; TRBD1 agrees at 7 bases. The germline gives CDR1 DFQATT, CDR2 SNEGSKA (reference sequence). The CDR3 loop spans 13 amino acids. CDR3 loop: CRVPYRGGPEAFF. The CDR3 DNA follows: TGCAGGGTCCCCTACAGGGGAGGCCCTGAAGCTTTCTTT.

The CDR3 DNA follows: TGCAGCGTTCGATCTAATGAAAAACTGTTTTTT. Amino acid sequence: CSVRSNEKLFF. The J gene is TRBJ1-4, the V gene TRBV29-1, with D unclear. The CDR3 consists of 11 residues. Germline lookup yields CDR1 SQVTM and CDR2 ANQGSEA. Trimming took 5 bases from V and 3 from J, leaving 4 bases between them. The full variable domain, completed using reference TRBV29-1 and TRBJ1-4, is SAVISQKPSRDICQRGTSLTIQCQVDSQVTMMFWYRQQPGQSLTLIATANQGSEATYESGFVIDKFPISRPNLTFSTLTVSNMSPEDSSIYLCSVRSNEKLFFGSGTQLSVL.

In this sample, this clonotype turned up a few times. This chain connects TRBV7-3 to TRBJ2-1; D is unresolved. Trimming took off 2 bases at V and 1 base at J, with 9 bases between the two ends. The CDR3 contains 15 residues. Germline loops: CDR1 SGHTA, CDR2 FQGTGA. The DNA for the CDR3 is TGTGCCAGCAGCTTAGGTCTAGTGTCCTACAATGAGCAGTTCTTC. It codes for CASSLGLVSYNEQFF.

The chain employs TRBV28 and TRBJ2-1; 9 nucleotides align to TRBD2. Germline V gene lookup returns CDR1 MDHEN and CDR2 SYDVKM. CDR3 length: 16 residues. V shed 5 bases, J shed 4 bases, and the junction held 9 bases outside the gene matches. The CDR3 DNA reads as TGTGCCAGCAGTCTGCCGGCTAGCGGGGTATACAATGAGCAGTTCTTC. As protein: CASSLPASGVYNEQFF.

This clonotype was counted at least ten times. The chain is built from TRBV24-1 and TRBJ2-7, with D perhaps given as TRBD1 or TRBD2 (5 bases each). Germline lookup yields CDR1 KGHDR and CDR2 SFDVKD. The CDR3 totals 16 residues. Trimming pared 4 bases from V and 6 bases from J, leaving 21 bases between. The CDR3 DNA is TGTGCCACCAGTGACCCCGGGACGTCAGGATCTACCGAGCAGTACTTC. This sequence encodes CATSDPGTSGSTEQYF.

This chain links TRBV6-2 or TRBV6-3 with TRBJ2-7; 11 nucleotides match TRBD1. With 5 bases clipped from V and 2 bases from J, the junction kept 5 bases outside the gene matches. CDR3 length: 15 amino acids. Germline lookup yields CDR1 MNHEY and CDR2 SVGEGT. DNA for the CDR3: TGTGCCAGCAGTGCGGACAGGGGGCATCCCTACGAGCAGTACTTC. It yields the protein CASSADRGHPYEQYF.

This clonotype was counted a few times. V gene TRBV28 combines with J gene TRBJ2-7; D remains ambiguous. CDR1 is MDHEN and CDR2 is SYDVKM in the germline V gene. The CDR3 covers 12 residues. Trimming left V 8 bases short and J 5 bases short, with 13 bases between. CDR3 sequence: CASAWRVDEQYF. In nucleotides, the CDR3 is TGTGCCAGCGCCTGGCGAGTCGACGAGCAGTACTTC.

This chain uses TRBV6-5 with TRBJ2-2; D is undetermined. Trimming took 2 bases from V and 0 from J, leaving 7 bases between them. There are 15 residues in the CDR3. Germline assignment: CDR1 MNHEY and CDR2 SVGAGI. The CDR3 sequence is CASSYIASNTGELFF. The CDR3 DNA follows: TGTGCCAGCAGTTACATTGCATCGAACACCGGGGAGCTGTTTTTT.

This chain uses TRBV6-5 with TRBJ2-5; TRBD1 agrees at 9 bases. The J call may be mistaken, given a closer DNA end match to TRBJ2-7. Germline-derived CDR1 and CDR2 are MNHEY and SVGAGI. This CDR3 is built from 14 residues. The DNA for the CDR3 is TGTGCCAGCACCCACGGGACAGGGCATTACGAGCAGTACTTC. As protein: CASTHGTGHYEQYF.

CDR3 in amino acids: CASSYGRRAQETQYF. The CDR3 DNA follows: TGTGCCAGCAGTTATGGGCGCAGGGCTCAAGAGACCCAGTACTTC. V is TRBV6-2 or TRBV6-3 and J is TRBJ2-5; D might be TRBD1 (5 bases). The germline V gene has CDR1 MNHEY and CDR2 SVGEGT. The V gene lost 3 bases and the J gene lost 2 bases, with 13 bases spanning the gap. The CDR3 has 15 residues.

The chain's CDR3 is CSARDQTGIGEKLFF. The CDR3 nucleotides are TGCAGTGCTAGAGATCAGACAGGGATCGGAGAAAAACTGTTTTTT. The gene calls are TRBV20-1 and TRBJ1-4; 7 nucleotides align to TRBD1. The CDR3 totals 15 residues. The J segment lost 8 bases and the V segment lost 0 bases, leaving 9 bases of the junction unmatched. The germline gives CDR1 DFQATT, CDR2 SNEGSKA (reference sequence).

This clonotype has only one observation. This chain connects TRBV5-5 to TRBJ1-2; D is unclear. V was clipped by 1 base and J by 3 bases, with 16 bases between them. Germline values: CDR1 SGHKS, CDR2 YYEKEE (reference sequence). This CDR3 has 16 amino acids. The CDR3 DNA reads as TGTGCCAGCAGCTTGAGGATGGGGAGGGAAGACTATGGCTACACCTTC. This encodes CASSLRMGREDYGYTF. Variable domain in full (rest from reference TRBV5-5 and TRBJ1-2): DAGVTQSPTHLIKTRGQQVTLRCSPISGHKSVSWYQQVLGQGPQFIFQYYEKEERGRGNFPDRFSARQFPNYSSELNVNALLLGDSALYLCASSLRMGREDYGYTFGSGTRLTVV.

The chain is built from TRBV27 and TRBJ2-5; D remains ambiguous. The J call may be faulty, since TRBJ2-7 better matches the DNA end. This CDR3 contains 14 residues. The germline V gene encodes CDR1 MNHEY and CDR2 SMNVEV (reference sequence). DNA of the CDR3: TGTGCCAGCAGTTTATCGCCTGGAAACTACGAGCAGTACTTC. Its translation: CASSLSPGNYEQYF.

This clonotype was counted only a few times. The junction does not match germline at one end; this may be a read error. The rearrangement uses TRBV10-3 and TRBJ1-6, with D tentatively TRBD1 (6 bases). The CDR3 is made up of 14 amino acids. The germline gives CDR1 ENHRY, CDR2 SYGVKD. The CDR3 protein is CAISRDTDNSPPHF. The DNA for the CDR3 is TGTGCCATCAGCCGGGACACGGACAATTCACCCCCCCACTTT.

CDR3 in DNA: TGTGCCAGCAAGTCGGGAGGGGAGGTGTTGAGCACAGATACGCAGTATTTT. This encodes CASKSGGEVLSTDTQYF. The gene calls are TRBV6-6 and TRBJ2-3, with TRBD2 matching 8 bases. The J segment lost 0 bases and the V segment lost 7 bases, leaving 12 bases of the junction unmatched. The CDR3 contains 17 residues. CDR1 is MNHNY and CDR2 is SVGAGI in the germline V gene (reference sequence).

CDR3 amino acids: CASSSGTESGEQYF. In DNA, the CDR3 is TGTGCCAGCAGTTCCGGGACAGAGAGCGGCGAGCAGTACTTC. V and J are TRBV2 and TRBJ2-7; TRBD1 agrees at 7 bases. The V gene's germline CDR1 is SNHLY and CDR2 FYNNEI. CDR3 size: 14 residues. V lost 5 bases and J lost 6; bases outside the gene matches: 10.

Only one count was recorded for this clonotype. The CDR3 is CATLTRYNSPLHF. The CDR3 DNA reads as TGTGCCACCCTAACCCGCTATAATTCACCCCTCCACTTT. The chain couples TRBV28 to TRBJ1-6; no firm D call. Germline loops: CDR1 MDHEN, CDR2 SYDVKM. Trimming cost V 10 bases and J 3 bases, with 10 bases left between them. CDR3 length: 13 amino acids.

This clonotype was recorded a few times. As DNA, the CDR3 is TGTGCCAGCAGCTTAATCCGGGGGTCCATGGAGACCCAGTACTTC. It translates to CASSLIRGSMETQYF. J is TRBJ2-5 and V is TRBV7-4; possible D gene TRBD2, 6 bases. Per the germline V gene, CDR1 is SGHVT and CDR2 is SQSDAQ. The V and J ends lost 2 bases and 5 bases respectively, with 15 bases between them. The length of the CDR3 is 15 residues.

The genes are TRBV29-1 and TRBJ2-7; TRBD1 might be the D (6 bases). Germline V gives CDR1 SQVTM, CDR2 ANQGSEA. V was cut by 1 base and J by 2 bases, with 15 bases left in between. The CDR3 extends over 15 amino acids. For the CDR3, the DNA is TGCAGCGTTGAAGTCGCAGGGGCTTTGACCTACGAGCAGTACTTC. Protein sequence: CSVEVAGALTYEQYF.

The chain has TRBV5-1 and TRBJ2-1; D not resolved. The V gene lost 0 bases and the J gene lost 2 bases, with 9 bases spanning the gap. From germline, CDR1 is SGHRS and CDR2 YFSETQ. The CDR3 is 15 amino acids. The CDR3 region is CASSLEPIPYNEQFF. The CDR3 DNA reads TGCGCCAGCAGCTTGGAACCCATACCCTACAATGAGCAGTTCTTC.

The rearrangement links TRBV20-1 to TRBJ2-5; possibly TRBD2 for D (6 bases). The ends were cut back, 6 bases at V and 1 base at J, with 18 bases in the middle. The CDR3 covers 15 residues. Germline-derived CDR1 and CDR2 are DFQATT and SNEGSKA (reference sequence). The CDR3 here is CSAATSFRGQETQYF. CDR3 nucleotides: TGCAGTGCAGCTACTAGCTTCAGAGGCCAAGAGACCCAGTACTTC.

Remarks on this clonotype: At one end the junction does not follow the germline gene, possibly because of a read error. The rearrangement uses TRBV7-7 and TRBJ2-5, with D possibly matching TRBD1 (6 bases). Looked up from germline, CDR1 is SSHAT and CDR2 is FNYEAQ (reference sequence). The CDR3 consists of 13 residues. The CDR3 spells CASNLQGRLSQYF. Written as DNA, the CDR3 is TGTGCCAGCAACTTACAGGGACGGCTCTCTCAGTACTTC.

J is TRBJ2-2 and V is TRBV15; D gene unclear. The CDR3 covers 14 residues. From germline, CDR1 is LNHNV and CDR2 YYDKDF (reference sequence). V lost 1 base and J lost 4, with 7 bases in between. CDR3 in amino acids: CATSRVRGTGELFF. Written as DNA, the CDR3 is TGTGCCACCAGCAGAGTTCGCGGCACCGGGGAGCTGTTTTTT.

This chain connects TRBV4-1 to TRBJ2-7, with D hard to call. The CDR3 runs to 13 residues. Trimming stripped 2 bases from V and 3 bases from J, with 8 bases between. Germline CDR1 is MGHRA and CDR2 is YSYEKL. This CDR3 is CASSQPASYEQYF. The DNA for the CDR3 is TGCGCCAGCAGCCAACCCGCTAGCTACGAGCAGTACTTC.

To note about this clonotype: The germline gene is not matched at one end of the junction; a read error may be the cause. DNA of the CDR3: TGTGCCGGCAGTGAAACTGAGGCCTACGAGCAGTACTTC. Protein: CAGSETEAYEQYF. The chain links TRBV6-1 to TRBJ2-4, with D unclear. The DNA end is more similar to TRBJ2-7, so the J call may be wrong. The CDR3 loop spans 13 amino acids. CDR1 and CDR2 from the germline V gene are MNHNS and SASEGT.

At least ten counts were recorded for this clonotype. This sequence joins TRBV27 and TRBJ2-7; D call uncertain. Germline assignment: CDR1 MNHEY and CDR2 SMNVEV (reference sequence). The CDR3 loop spans 9 amino acids. Trimming stripped 8 bases from V and 3 bases from J, with 2 bases between. The CDR3 here is CASGYEQYF. The CDR3 DNA follows: TGTGCCAGCGGCTACGAGCAGTACTTC.

This sequence joins TRBV24-1 and TRBJ2-7; 9 positions agree with TRBD1. CDR1 is KGHDR and CDR2 is SFDVKD in the germline V gene. This CDR3 region has 15 residues. The V and J ends lost 7 bases and 5 bases, in that order; junction bases with no gene match: 11. The chain's CDR3 is CATSLTGTGSHEQYF. Here the CDR3 DNA reads TGTGCCACCAGCCTAACCGGGACAGGGTCCCACGAGCAGTACTTC.